This T cell receptor (beta chain) emerged from a study of cytomegalovirus exposure and HLA in healthy donors. Whole-study results and caveats: According to a later analysis, most TCR beta chains associated with CMV appeared HLA-restricted.

A note on this clone: The antigen remains undetermined.

Amplification used 60 Vbeta primers and 13 Jbeta primers. This table comes from immunoSEQ multiplex PCR, and its TCRdb copy is limited to in-frame clones, with some not included. The sample comprises 200,000 or so clones, 75% to 90% of which are singletons, and 1% to 1.5% rests with the top ten. Material: PBMCs. The TCR sequence derives from a man under 40 in good health and CMV-seronegative.

The CDR3 here is CASSRDRNYEQYF. The CDR3 coding sequence is TGTGCCAGCAGCCGGGATCGGAACTACGAGCAGTACTTC. V usage is TRBV6-1 and J usage is TRBJ2-7; possible D gene TRBD2, 5 bases. CDR1 MNHNS and CDR2 SASEGT come from the germline V gene. Trimming shortened V by 6 bases and J by 3 bases, and 12 bases separated the two germline ends. The CDR3 extends over 13 amino acids.